This record covers a single T cell receptor beta chain. Its antigen remains unknown. The record originates from a study of CD8+ T cells in alopecia areata. The study, taken as a whole, reports: Patients showed less clear TCR sequence sharing than mice, possibly partly because of HLA diversity. Scalp samples also yield sequences from resident alphabeta T cells of normal skin.

As for treatment: oral pan-JAK inhibitor, 5-10 mg twice daily. The investigators collected lesional scalp punch biopsies and peripheral blood from alopecia areata patients. V was cut by 1 base and J by 2 bases, with 6 bases left in between. There are 15 residues in the CDR3. The germline CDR1 and CDR2 sequences are MGHRA and YSYEKL. cDNA reverse transcribed from extracted RNA served as the sequencing template. The table came from immunoSEQ multiplex PCR; TCRdb's copy has only in-frame clones and leaves some out. The repertoire includes 130,000 to 150,000 clones, roughly 82% of them detected once, and around a quarter sits in the top ten.

The chain recombines TRBV4-1 with TRBJ2-6, with D hard to call. The sequence was collected from a human donor with alopecia areata. The sequencing here drew on CD8+ T cells sorted from blood, taken at week 4, from a patient treated with tofacitinib. The CDR3 here is CASSQVRAGANVLTF. Here the CDR3 DNA reads TGCGCCAGCAGCCAAGTCCGAGCTGGGGCCAACGTCCTGACTTTC.